This T cell receptor beta chain was identified in a study of blood T cell repertoires in COVID-19. This clone came up once. The CDR3 contains 15 residues. With V trimmed by 5 bases and J by 5 bases, 7 bases remained unmatched. Germline-derived CDR1 and CDR2 are LGHNA and YSLEER. Generated by immunoSEQ multiplex PCR, the TCRdb table keeps only in-frame clones and is missing some. Of around 190,000 clones in the sample, roughly 80% are singletons; the top ten hold around 6.9%. The chain links TRBV4-3 to TRBJ1-4; 8 bases fit TRBD1. This TCR came from a man in his fifties or sixties with acute or convalescent COVID-19. The specimen sequenced was peripheral blood. CDR3 bases: TGCGCCAGCAGCAGTGGACAGGGAAACAATGAAAAACTGTTTTTT. It translates to CASSSGQGNNEKLFF.